This TCR beta chain was sequenced for a study of identifying expanded T cells in peripheral blood. Germline values: CDR1 KGHSH, CDR2 LQKENI. The length of the CDR3 is 14 residues. Trimming shortened V by 3 bases and J by 7 bases, and 16 bases separated the two germline ends. Profiled with immunoSEQ multiplex PCR; TCRdb holds only in-frame clones, not every one. The sample includes about 130,000 clones, 86% of them seen just once. This chain links TRBV18 with TRBJ2-7; either TRBD1 or TRBD2 may fit D (5 bases each). The receptor comes from a person aged 18 to 70 in good health. The sequenced sample consisted of blood. CDR3 sequence: CASSPPGPVREQYF. DNA of the CDR3: TGTGCCAGCTCACCTCCGGGACCCGTGAGGGAGCAGTACTTC.